A single sample gave rise to the 23 T cell receptor beta chains below, sequenced in a study. TCRdb used MiXCR to reprocess the RT-PCR reads, holding one entry per CDR3 protein. The table shows almost 700,000 distinct CDR3 sequences, with 13% to 15% occurring only once. Sequenced material: memory CD4+ T cells from blood. The receptors stem from a female donor in good health, serving as a healthy control.

This clonotype was recorded a few times. V and J are TRBV3-1 and TRBJ1-1, with D possibly being TRBD1 (5 bases). The CDR3 is made up of 14 amino acids. Germline values: CDR1 LGHDT, CDR2 YNNKEL (reference sequence). V dropped 3 bases and J dropped 4 bases, with 12 bases sitting between them. In DNA form, the CDR3 reads TGTGCCAGCAGCCATGGGGGAGTCGGCACTGAAGCTTTCTTT. Its protein is CASSHGGVGTEAFF.

This clonotype was observed many times. The CDR3 region is CSARTGALNYGYTF. The CDR3, as DNA: TGCAGTGCTAGGACAGGGGCCCTGAACTATGGCTACACCTTC. The chain uses TRBV20-1 and TRBJ1-2; TRBD1 matches at 8 bases. J lost 2 bases, V lost 3 bases, and 5 bases had no gene match. CDR3 size: 14 residues. The germline gives CDR1 DFQATT, CDR2 SNEGSKA (reference sequence).

This clonotype was found many times. The V and J genes are TRBV24-1 and TRBJ2-7; the D gene could be TRBD1 or TRBD2 (5 bases each). Trimming took 7 bases from V and 7 from J, leaving 16 bases between them. This CDR3 is 13 amino acids long. Looked up from germline, CDR1 is KGHDR and CDR2 is SFDVKD. Written as DNA, the CDR3 is TGTGCCACCAGGGGAGAGTGGGGCGGTGAGCAGTACTTC. Its translation is CATRGEWGGEQYF.

This clonotype came up once. The chain employs TRBV4-3 and TRBJ2-1, with 7 bases lining up with TRBD1. Looked up from germline, CDR1 is LGHNA and CDR2 is YSLEER. Losses at the gene ends were 0 bases for V and 2 bases for J; bases not matched to a gene: 13. This CDR3 is built from 19 residues. CDR3 amino acids: CASSQDLQGYGDPYNEQFF. The CDR3 nucleotides are TGCGCCAGCAGCCAAGATCTACAGGGGTACGGGGATCCCTACAATGAGCAGTTCTTC.

V usage is TRBV27 and J usage is TRBJ1-2; 8 positions match TRBD1. V trimming: 5 bases; J trimming: 2 bases; junction bases outside the gene matches: 10. The CDR3 is 16 amino acids. The germline CDR1 and CDR2 sequences are MNHEY and SMNVEV (reference sequence). CDR3 amino acids: CASSQRGDRLNYGYTF. DNA of the CDR3: TGTGCCAGCAGTCAACGGGGGGACAGGCTCAACTATGGCTACACCTTC.

V is TRBV4-1 and J is TRBJ1-1; D unclear. The CDR3 totals 16 residues. Germline lookup yields CDR1 MGHRA and CDR2 YSYEKL. V lost 5 bases to trimming and J lost 6 bases, with 22 bases between them. The CDR3 reads CASSSEGEGLAAEAFF. The CDR3 bases are TGCGCCAGCAGCTCCGAGGGTGAGGGCTTGGCGGCTGAAGCTTTCTTT.

There are many counts of this clonotype. The V call is TRBV29-1, the J call TRBJ2-7, with D possibly matching TRBD2 (5 bases). The germline V gene encodes CDR1 SQVTM and CDR2 ANQGSEA. Trimming stripped 7 bases from V and 1 base from J, with 11 bases between. This CDR3 is built from 12 residues. This chain's CDR3 is CSAGVGSYEQYF. As DNA, the CDR3 is TGCAGCGCCGGGGTCGGTTCCTACGAGCAGTACTTC.

The chain joins TRBV20-1 to TRBJ2-5; 8 nucleotides match TRBD1. Germline V gene sequence: CDR1 DFQATT, CDR2 SNEGSKA (reference sequence). Trimming took 0 bases from V and 4 from J; bases not matched to a gene: 10. The CDR3 consists of 16 residues. CDR3 in amino acids: CSARDGQGWSLETQYF. The CDR3 DNA is TGCAGTGCTAGAGACGGACAGGGTTGGAGTTTAGAGACCCAGTACTTC.

CDR3: CASSFRGDETQYF. Here the CDR3 DNA reads TGTGCCAGCAGTTTCAGGGGTGACGAGACCCAGTACTTC. V and J are TRBV12-3 or TRBV12-4 and TRBJ2-5; the D gene is possibly TRBD1 (6 bases). Trimming took 3 bases from V and 5 from J, leaving 10 bases between them. CDR3 length: 13 amino acids.

Ten or more counts support this clonotype. The chain combines TRBV20-1 with TRBJ2-1, with 14 nucleotides matching TRBD2. CDR1 is DFQATT, CDR2 SNEGSKA, per germline (reference sequence). V dropped 2 bases and J dropped 9; count of bases not matched to a gene: 3. CDR3 length: 14 amino acids. The DNA for the CDR3 is TGCAGTGCTAGAAGGACTAGCGGGAGGAGTGAGCAGTTCTTC. Amino acids: CSARRTSGRSEQFF.

This clonotype was detected many times. The rearrangement links TRBV12-3 or TRBV12-4 to TRBJ1-2, with TRBD1 matching over 9 bases. Unmatched junction bases numbered 5, after V lost 3 bases and J lost 3 bases. This CDR3 comprises 15 residues. CDR3 bases: TGTGCCAGCAGTTTGTACCGGGACAGGGACTATGGCTACACCTTC. Translating it yields CASSLYRDRDYGYTF.

This clonotype was seen a few times. The rearrangement uses TRBV20-1 and TRBJ2-5, with 7 bases matching TRBD2. CDR1 and CDR2 from the germline V gene are DFQATT and SNEGSKA (reference sequence). The CDR3 totals 12 residues. J gave up 5 bases and V 5 bases, and 5 bases lay outside the gene matches. The CDR3 nucleotides read TGCAGTGCTGTGACTAGCTATGAGACCCAGTACTTC. It is translated as CSAVTSYETQYF.

This sequence joins TRBV5-1 and TRBJ2-7, with 9 bases lining up with TRBD1. CDR1 and CDR2 from the germline V gene are SGHRS and YFSETQ. The CDR3 loop spans 15 amino acids. V gave up 3 bases and J gave up 6 bases; unmatched junction bases: 10. The CDR3 DNA is TGCGCCAGCAGCTCGGCACCGGGACAGGGCCTCGAGCAGTACTTC. As protein: CASSSAPGQGLEQYF.

Notes on this clonotype: Given a much more abundant clone one base away, this may be a read error. The chain combines TRBV5-1 with TRBJ2-1, with 10 nucleotides matching TRBD2. From germline, CDR1 is SGHRS and CDR2 YFSETQ. The CDR3 covers 14 residues. V lost 4 bases and J lost 9; bases outside the gene matches: 7. The CDR3: CASSQGLARAEQFF. The CDR3 nucleotides read TGCGCCAGCAGCCAGGGACTAGCGCGAGCTGAGCAGTTCTTC.

The V call is TRBV7-2, the J call TRBJ2-2; tentative D call: TRBD1 (7 bases). V was trimmed by 3 bases and J by 10 bases, leaving 12 bases between them. CDR1 is SGHTA and CDR2 is FQGNSA in the germline V gene. This CDR3 spans 13 amino acids. This CDR3 is CASSFRGEQELFF. The CDR3 coding sequence is TGTGCCAGCAGCTTCAGGGGGGAGCAGGAGCTGTTTTTT.

This clonotype was seen only a few times. The V call is TRBV10-3, the J call TRBJ2-6; D remains ambiguous. Trimming removed 3 bases from V and 0 bases from J, with 9 bases in between. The germline V gene encodes CDR1 ENHRY and CDR2 SYGVKD. The CDR3 covers 16 residues. DNA for the CDR3: TGTGCCATCAGTGAAAGGGTAATCTCTGGGGCCAACGTCCTGACTTTC. This gives the protein CAISERVISGANVLTF.

This sequence joins TRBV19 and TRBJ1-1, with D tentatively TRBD1 (6 bases). V was trimmed by 6 bases and J by 4 bases, leaving 24 bases between them. The V gene's germline CDR1 is LNHDA and CDR2 SQIVND (reference sequence). The CDR3 extends over 17 amino acids. CDR3 nucleotide sequence: TGTGCCAGTAGAGAGGGGGGGCTTAGACGCGGTTCCACTGAAGCTTTCTTT. The encoded protein is CASREGGLRRGSTEAFF.

This clonotype appeared many times. The V gene is TRBV11-2, the J gene TRBJ2-2; TRBD2 might be the D (7 bases). The CDR3 contains 17 residues. Trimming shortened V by 5 bases and J by 3 bases, and 19 bases separated the two germline ends. The germline V gene has CDR1 SGHAT and CDR2 FQNNGV. CDR3 nucleotide sequence: TGTGCCAGCAGCCCTACAGGGAGGGTTAGGGACACCGGGGAGCTGTTTTTT. This gives the protein CASSPTGRVRDTGELFF.

This clonotype was detected ten times or more. This sequence joins TRBV20-1 and TRBJ1-2; the D gene is possibly TRBD1 (5 bases). V dropped 3 bases and J dropped 0 bases, with 8 bases sitting between them. CDR1 DFQATT and CDR2 SNEGSKA come from the germline V gene (reference sequence). The CDR3 runs to 13 residues. The CDR3 region is CSASIGANYGYTF. The CDR3 DNA reads TGCAGTGCTAGTATAGGGGCTAACTATGGCTACACCTTC.

The table lists this clonotype with a few counts. This rearrangement joins TRBV20-1 to TRBJ2-2; D possibly matches TRBD1 or TRBD2 (6 bases each). Germline assignment: CDR1 DFQATT and CDR2 SNEGSKA (reference sequence). V shed 6 bases and J shed 0 bases, with 14 bases lying between them. This CDR3 comprises 15 residues. The CDR3 DNA follows: TGCAGTGCGGGCTCCGGGGGCTCGAACACCGGGGAGCTGTTTTTT. Encoded protein: CSAGSGGSNTGELFF.

V gene TRBV5-1 combines with J gene TRBJ1-2; D gene uncertain. This CDR3 is built from 15 residues. The ends were cut back, 1 base at V and 6 bases at J, with 16 bases in the middle. Germline-derived CDR1 and CDR2 are SGHRS and YFSETQ. The CDR3 here is CASSLYEGRRDGYTF. The CDR3 coding sequence is TGCGCCAGCAGCTTGTATGAAGGCCGACGGGATGGCTACACCTTC.

This clonotype has a count of ten or more. The chain joins TRBV7-2 to TRBJ1-4; D is ambiguous. Germline lookup yields CDR1 SGHTA and CDR2 FQGNSA. V shed 5 bases and J shed 4 bases, with 17 bases lying between them. This CDR3 has 16 amino acids. The CDR3 sequence is CASSPEGPGNNEKLFF. Written as DNA, the CDR3 is TGTGCCAGCAGCCCCGAGGGCCCGGGAAATAATGAAAAACTGTTTTTT.

This clonotype was observed a handful of times. V gene TRBV4-1 combines with J gene TRBJ1-2; 7 bases are a match to TRBD1. Per the germline V gene, CDR1 is MGHRA and CDR2 is YSYEKL. J was trimmed by 4 bases and V by 0 bases; bases with no gene match: 11. CDR3 length: 17 residues. CDR3 in DNA: TGCGCCAGCAGCCAAGATTATAAGGGACAGAAGATCTATGGCTACACCTTC. Amino acids: CASSQDYKGQKIYGYTF.